The entry that follows covers one T cell receptor (beta chain) sequence. Sequenced by immunoSEQ multiplex PCR; TCRdb stores in-frame clones only, minus some. The sample lists 150,000 to 200,000 clones, more than 75% seen once, with about 1.2% in the top ten. Participant age was roughly 18 to 95 years, and participants resided in fewer than 30 US areas. This sample is part of a study of blood T cell repertoires in COVID-19. Whole-study context: The United States, Italy and Spain were the sources of the acute and convalescent COVID-19 samples.

The V gene's germline CDR1 is SGHDT and CDR2 YYEEEE. Trimming took 3 bases from V and 5 from J, leaving 24 bases between them. The length of the CDR3 is 19 residues. V and J are TRBV5-6 and TRBJ2-6, with a possible D match to TRBD2 (5 bases). This sequence was found in a human donor with acute COVID-19. The donor label of this sample is uncertain. What was sequenced was PBMCs or T cells enriched from blood (not recorded which). CDR3 in DNA: TGTGCCAGCAGCTCCCTCGTCCGACCCGAGGGCGGAAGGGCCAACGTCCTGACTTTC. It is translated as CASSSLVRPEGGRANVLTF.